This entry features one T cell receptor (beta chain) sequence. Per germline, CDR1 SGDLS and CDR2 YYNGEE. The CDR3 covers 14 residues. The ends lost 4 bases at V and 6 bases at J; junction bases unmatched: 7. The data are from a study of control samples from healthy donors and cancer patients. Only in-frame clones appear in the TCRdb table, and some are missing; sequencing was by immunoSEQ multiplex PCR. The data contain 150,000 to 200,000 clones, around 94% of them singletons. The genes are TRBV9 and TRBJ2-3, with 8 bases aligning to TRBD2. Specimen: blood. This receptor was taken from a man younger than 40 in good health. This CDR3 reads CASSSGTRGDTQYF. CDR3 nucleotide sequence: TGTGCCAGCAGCTCCGGGACTAGGGGTGATACGCAGTATTTT.